This T cell receptor (beta chain) originates from a study of blood T cells in healthy people across ages. Study-wide results and limits: Naive T cell percentage by flow cytometry tracked strongly with beta diversity. Older age coincided with a roughly linear decline in TCR beta diversity per million T cells. Donor CMV status, an unknown factor, possibly confounded changes in expanded clonotypes.

Using a J-beta primer mix together with a sample-barcoded 5' primer, a second PCR was run for roughly 7 to 12 cycles. TCRdb passed the 5' RACE reads through MiXCR, listing each CDR3 protein once. Of around 1,500,000 distinct CDR3 sequences listed, 42% were seen once; the top ten hold under 8%. This clonotype was detected once. The antigen is not known. CDR3 length: 15 residues. Trimming removed 1 base at V and 4 bases at J, with 13 bases between. Looked up from germline, CDR1 is SGHAT and CDR2 is FQNNGV. This receptor was identified in a woman under 30 in good health. The chain uses TRBV11-2 and TRBJ1-2; no definite D call. Sequenced input: blood. The CDR3 sequence is CASSLGRMGIYGYTF. The DNA for the CDR3 is TGTGCCAGCAGCTTAGGACGGATGGGGATCTATGGCTACACCTTC.